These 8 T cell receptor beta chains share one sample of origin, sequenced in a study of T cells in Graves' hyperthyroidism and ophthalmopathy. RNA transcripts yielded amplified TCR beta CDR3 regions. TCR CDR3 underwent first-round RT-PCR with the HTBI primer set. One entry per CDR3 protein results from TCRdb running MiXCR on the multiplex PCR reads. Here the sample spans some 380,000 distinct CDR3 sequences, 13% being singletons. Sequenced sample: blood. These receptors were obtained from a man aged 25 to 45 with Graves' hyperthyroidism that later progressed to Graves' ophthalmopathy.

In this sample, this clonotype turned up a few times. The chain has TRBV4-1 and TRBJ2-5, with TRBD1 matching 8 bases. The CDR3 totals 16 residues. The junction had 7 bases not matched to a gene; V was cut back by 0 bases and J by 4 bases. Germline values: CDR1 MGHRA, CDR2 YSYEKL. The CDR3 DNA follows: TGCGCCAGCAGCCAAGACCCCAGGGGGCAACGAGAGACCCAGTACTTC. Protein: CASSQDPRGQRETQYF.

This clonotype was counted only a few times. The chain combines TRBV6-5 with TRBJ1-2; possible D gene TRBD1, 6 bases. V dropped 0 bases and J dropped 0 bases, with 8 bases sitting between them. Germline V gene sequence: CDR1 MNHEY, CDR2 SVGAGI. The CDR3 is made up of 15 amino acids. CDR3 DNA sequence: TGTGCCAGCAGTTACTCACGGACAGCTAACTATGGCTACACCTTC. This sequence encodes CASSYSRTANYGYTF.

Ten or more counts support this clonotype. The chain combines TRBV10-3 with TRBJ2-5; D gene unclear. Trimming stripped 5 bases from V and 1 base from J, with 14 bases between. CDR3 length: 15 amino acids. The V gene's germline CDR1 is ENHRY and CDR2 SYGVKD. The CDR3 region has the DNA TGTGCCATCAGTCCGTCCGGGCAACTCCAAGAGACCCAGTACTTC. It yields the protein CAISPSGQLQETQYF.

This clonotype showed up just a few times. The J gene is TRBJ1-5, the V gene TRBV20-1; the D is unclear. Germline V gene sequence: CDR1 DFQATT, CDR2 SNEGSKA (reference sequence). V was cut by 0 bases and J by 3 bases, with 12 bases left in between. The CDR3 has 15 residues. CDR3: CSARDFLQLNQPQHF. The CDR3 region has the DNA TGCAGTGCTAGAGATTTTCTCCAGCTCAATCAGCCCCAGCATTTT.

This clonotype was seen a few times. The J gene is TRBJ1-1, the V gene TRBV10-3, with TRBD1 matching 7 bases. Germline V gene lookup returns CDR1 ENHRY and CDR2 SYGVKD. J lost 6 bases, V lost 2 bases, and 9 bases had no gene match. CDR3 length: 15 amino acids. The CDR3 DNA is TGTGCCATCAGTGAGAGGGCAGGGGGGATCGCTGAAGCTTTCTTT. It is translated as CAISERAGGIAEAFF.

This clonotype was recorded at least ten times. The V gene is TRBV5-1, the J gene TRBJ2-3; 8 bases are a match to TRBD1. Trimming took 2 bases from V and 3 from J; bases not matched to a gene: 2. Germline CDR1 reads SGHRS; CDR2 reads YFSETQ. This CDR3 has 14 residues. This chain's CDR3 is CASSLYRGTDTQYF. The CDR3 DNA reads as TGCGCCAGCAGCTTATACAGGGGGACAGATACGCAGTATTTT.

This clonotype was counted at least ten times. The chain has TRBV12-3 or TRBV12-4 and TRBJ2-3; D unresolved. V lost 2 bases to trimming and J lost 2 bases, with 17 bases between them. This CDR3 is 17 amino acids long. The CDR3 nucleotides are TGTGCCAGCAGTTTAAGCAGACTTCCCAGATTCACAGATACGCAGTATTTT. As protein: CASSLSRLPRFTDTQYF.

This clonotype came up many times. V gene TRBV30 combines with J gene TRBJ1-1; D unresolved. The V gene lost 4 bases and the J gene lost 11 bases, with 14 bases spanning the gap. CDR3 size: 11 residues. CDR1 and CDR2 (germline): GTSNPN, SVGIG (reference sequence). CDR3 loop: CAWTGGRSAFF. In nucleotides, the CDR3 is TGTGCCTGGACCGGTGGGAGGTCGGCTTTCTTT. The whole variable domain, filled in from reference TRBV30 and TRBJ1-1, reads SQTIHQWPATLVQPVGSPLSLECTVEGTSNPNLYWYRQAAGRGLQLLFYSVGIGQISSEVPQNLSASRPQDRQFILSSKKLLLSDSGFYLCAWTGGRSAFFGQGTRLTVV.